This section outlines one T cell receptor (beta chain) sequence together with its context. Its cognate antigen is unknown. The germline CDR1 and CDR2 sequences are SGDLS and YYNGEE. The CDR3 has 15 residues. Deletions cut 0 bases from V and 6 bases from J, with 12 bases between. Construction of the TCRbeta library involved unique molecular identifiers. TCRdb itself ran the PCR reads through MiXCR, one entry per CDR3 protein. In the table there are about a million distinct CDR3 sequences, about 30% of which are singletons. These data originate in a study of T-cell reconstitution after alpha-beta-depleted transplantation in children. Points from the study as a whole: Some patients showed high day-60 TCRbeta diversity, which derived from surviving recipient T cells and thymic progenitors. Most T-cell counts and diversity one year after the transplant came from T cells that were newly produced. Reportedly, alpha-beta T cells present about two months post-transplant originated from several hundred expanded clones of graft origin.

The V and J genes are TRBV9 and TRBJ2-2; a weak D match, TRBD1 (6 bases). The sequence derives from a boy in the first two years of life who had a stem cell transplant for SCID, so the T cells may come from the graft donor. Here the sequenced sample was PBMCs, mostly from graft donor cells, taken 360 days after TCRalphabeta/CD19-depleted stem cell transplant. Written as DNA, the CDR3 is TGTGCCAGCAGCGTAGGGCCTAAGGGGGCCGGGGAGCTGTTTTTT. Encoded protein: CASSVGPKGAGELFF.